This T cell receptor (beta chain) was sequenced during a study of response to subunit inactivated influenza vaccine. TCRdb independently ran MiXCR on the RT-PCR reads; one entry per CDR3 protein. The sample has hundreds of thousands of distinct CDR3 sequences, about 18% seen once. Study-level results: T cells newly recruited by each seasonal influenza vaccination are few, the authors suggested.

In germline, CDR1 is MNHNS, CDR2 SASEGT. Trimming shortened V by 8 bases and J by 3 bases, and 19 bases separated the two germline ends. The CDR3 extends over 15 amino acids. On this clonotype: Its matching antigen is unknown.

The receptor's source is a man aged 45-60 years who received an inactivated influenza vaccine. This chain joins TRBV6-1 and TRBJ2-5, with D maybe TRBD2 (7 bases). This sample comprised PBMCs from blood, obtained about 5 days after vaccination. The CDR3 reads CASRGAGQGEETQYF. CDR3 DNA: TGTGCCAGCCGGGGGGCGGGGCAGGGTGAAGAGACCCAGTACTTC.